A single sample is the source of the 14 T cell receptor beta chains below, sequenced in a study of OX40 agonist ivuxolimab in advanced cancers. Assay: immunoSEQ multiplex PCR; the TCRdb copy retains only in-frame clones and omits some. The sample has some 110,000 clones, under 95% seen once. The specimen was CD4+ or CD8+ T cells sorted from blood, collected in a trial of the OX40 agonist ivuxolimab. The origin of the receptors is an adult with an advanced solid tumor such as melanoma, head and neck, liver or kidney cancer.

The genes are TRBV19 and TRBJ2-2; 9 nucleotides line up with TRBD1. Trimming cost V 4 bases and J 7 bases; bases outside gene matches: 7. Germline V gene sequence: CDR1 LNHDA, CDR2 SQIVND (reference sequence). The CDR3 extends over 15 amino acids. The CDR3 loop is CASSTSQGALGELFF. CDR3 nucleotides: TGTGCCAGTAGTACCTCACAGGGGGCACTCGGGGAGCTGTTTTTT.

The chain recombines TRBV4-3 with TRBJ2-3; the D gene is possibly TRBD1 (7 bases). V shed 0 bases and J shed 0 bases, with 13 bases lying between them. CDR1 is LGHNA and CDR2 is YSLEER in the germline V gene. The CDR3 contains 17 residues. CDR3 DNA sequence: TGCGCCAGCAGCCAAGATGGAGGGGACAGCAGCACAGATACGCAGTATTTT. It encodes CASSQDGGDSSTDTQYF.

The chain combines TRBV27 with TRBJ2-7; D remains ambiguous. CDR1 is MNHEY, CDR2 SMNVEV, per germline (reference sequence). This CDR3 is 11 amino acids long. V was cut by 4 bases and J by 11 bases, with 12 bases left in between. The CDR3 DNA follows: TGTGCCAGCAGTTCATCCAGCGAAAAGTACTTC. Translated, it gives CASSSSSEKYF.

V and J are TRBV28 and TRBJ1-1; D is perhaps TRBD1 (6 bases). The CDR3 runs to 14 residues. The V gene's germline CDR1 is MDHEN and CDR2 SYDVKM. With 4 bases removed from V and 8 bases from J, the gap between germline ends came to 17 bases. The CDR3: CASSSGGGAGEAFF. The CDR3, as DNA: TGTGCCAGCAGTTCAGGCGGGGGCGCGGGGGAAGCTTTCTTT. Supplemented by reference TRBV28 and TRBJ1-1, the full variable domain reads DVKVTQSSRYLVKRTGEKVFLECVQDMDHENMFWYRQDPGLGLRLIYFSYDVKMKEKGDIPEGYSVSREKKERFSLILESASTNQTSMYLCASSSGGGAGEAFFGQGTRLTVV.

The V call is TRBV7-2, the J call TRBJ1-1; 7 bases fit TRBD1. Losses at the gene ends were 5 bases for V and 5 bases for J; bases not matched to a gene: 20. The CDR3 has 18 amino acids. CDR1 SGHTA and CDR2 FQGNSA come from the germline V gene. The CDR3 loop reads CASSVRQGEGYRWTEAFF. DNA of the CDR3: TGTGCCAGCAGCGTACGCCAGGGGGAAGGCTATCGCTGGACTGAAGCTTTCTTT.

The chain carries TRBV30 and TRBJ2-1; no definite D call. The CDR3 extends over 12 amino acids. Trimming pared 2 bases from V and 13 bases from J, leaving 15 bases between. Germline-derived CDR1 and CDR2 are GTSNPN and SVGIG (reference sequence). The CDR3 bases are TGTGCCTGGAGTAAGCCCCGGGCGTTTCAGTTCTTC. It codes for CAWSKPRAFQFF.

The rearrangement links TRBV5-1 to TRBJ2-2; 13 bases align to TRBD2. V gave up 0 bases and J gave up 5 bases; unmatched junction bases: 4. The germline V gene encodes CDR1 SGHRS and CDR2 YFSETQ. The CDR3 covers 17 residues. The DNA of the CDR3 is TGCGCCAGCAGCTTGGCACTAGCGGGAGGGGAGACCGGGGAGCTGTTTTTT. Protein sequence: CASSLALAGGETGELFF.

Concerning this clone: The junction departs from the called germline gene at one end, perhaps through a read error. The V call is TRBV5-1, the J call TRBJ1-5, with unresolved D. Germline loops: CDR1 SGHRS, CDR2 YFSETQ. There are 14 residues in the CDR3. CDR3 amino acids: CASSLGGSDQPQHF. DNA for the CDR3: TGCGCCAGCAGCTTGGGGGGTAGCGATCAGCCCCAGCATTTT.

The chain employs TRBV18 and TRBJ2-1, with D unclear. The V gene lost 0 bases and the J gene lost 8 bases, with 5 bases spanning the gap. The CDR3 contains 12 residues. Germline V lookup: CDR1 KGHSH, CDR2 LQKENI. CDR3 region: CASSPPGDEQFF. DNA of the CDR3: TGTGCCAGCTCACCACCTGGCGATGAGCAGTTCTTC.

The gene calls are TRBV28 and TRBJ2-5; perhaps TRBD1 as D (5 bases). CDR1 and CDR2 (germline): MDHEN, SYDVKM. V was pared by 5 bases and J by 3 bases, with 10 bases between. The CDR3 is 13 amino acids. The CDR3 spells CASSGQQKETQYF. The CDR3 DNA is TGTGCCAGCAGTGGACAACAGAAAGAGACCCAGTACTTC.

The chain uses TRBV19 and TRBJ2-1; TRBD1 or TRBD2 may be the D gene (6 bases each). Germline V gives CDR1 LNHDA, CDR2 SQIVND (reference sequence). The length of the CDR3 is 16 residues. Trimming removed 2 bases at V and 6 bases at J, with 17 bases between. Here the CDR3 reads CASSIWGRTGANEQFF. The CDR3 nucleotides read TGTGCCAGTAGTATATGGGGGAGGACGGGGGCCAATGAGCAGTTCTTC.

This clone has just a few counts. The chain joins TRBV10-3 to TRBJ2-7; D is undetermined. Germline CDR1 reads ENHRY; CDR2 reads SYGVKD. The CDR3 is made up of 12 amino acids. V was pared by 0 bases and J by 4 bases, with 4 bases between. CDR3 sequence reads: CAISESGYEQYF. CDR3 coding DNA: TGTGCCATCAGTGAGTCAGGGTACGAGCAGTACTTC.

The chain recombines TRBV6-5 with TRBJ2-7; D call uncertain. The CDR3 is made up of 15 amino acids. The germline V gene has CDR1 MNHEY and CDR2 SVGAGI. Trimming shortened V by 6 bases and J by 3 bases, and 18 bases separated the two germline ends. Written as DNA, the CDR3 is TGTGCCAGCAGACCCTCCGACTCCGTCAACTACGAGCAGTACTTC. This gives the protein CASRPSDSVNYEQYF.

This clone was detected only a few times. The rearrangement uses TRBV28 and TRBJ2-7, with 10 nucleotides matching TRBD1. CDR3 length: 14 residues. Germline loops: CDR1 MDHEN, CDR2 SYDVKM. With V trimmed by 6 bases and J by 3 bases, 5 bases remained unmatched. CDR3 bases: TGTGCCAGCAGACCTAGGACAGGGGGCTACGAGCAGTACTTC. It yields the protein CASRPRTGGYEQYF.